The 17 T cell receptor beta chains presented below share a single source sample, sequenced in a study of blood T cells in healthy people across ages. Together with a sample-barcoded 5' primer, a J-beta primer mix was included in a second PCR lasting about 7 to 12 cycles. TCRdb called the 5' RACE reads again in MiXCR, with one record for every CDR3 protein. Of under 1,100,000 distinct CDR3 sequences in the sample, 20% to 25% were seen once. The sample was also reused in another study, on T cells of mothers and their children.

What was sequenced was blood. Receptors were obtained from a girl aged 2 to 9 in good health.

The rearrangement uses TRBV20-1 and TRBJ2-1; no firm D call. Trimming took off 2 bases at V and 3 bases at J, with 11 bases between the two ends. This CDR3 is built from 14 residues. Per the germline V gene, CDR1 is DFQATT and CDR2 is SNEGSKA (reference sequence). CDR3 in amino acids: CSARLAYDYNEQFF. DNA for the CDR3: TGCAGTGCTAGATTGGCGTACGACTACAATGAGCAGTTCTTC.

The rearrangement links TRBV27 to TRBJ1-6; no firm D call. The germline V gene encodes CDR1 MNHEY and CDR2 SMNVEV (reference sequence). Trimming left V 0 bases short and J 3 bases short, with 18 bases between. This CDR3 is built from 19 residues. CDR3 bases: TGTGCCAGCAGTTTATCCGTACACCCCAGTAGGGTCTATAATTCACCCCTCCACTTT. Encoded protein: CASSLSVHPSRVYNSPLHF.

The rearrangement links TRBV4-1 to TRBJ1-2; 8 positions agree with TRBD1. This CDR3 has 16 residues. Germline CDR1 and CDR2: MGHRA and YSYEKL. The junction had 10 bases not matched to a gene; V was cut back by 1 base and J by 6 bases. This CDR3 reads CASSQAPGQGKDGYTF. DNA of the CDR3: TGCGCCAGCAGCCAAGCCCCCGGACAGGGTAAGGATGGCTACACCTTC.

This clonotype was recorded a few times. The rearrangement uses TRBV7-9 and TRBJ1-1, with 7 bases matching TRBD1. CDR1 is SEHNR, CDR2 FQNEAQ, per germline (reference sequence). CDR3 length: 16 residues. The V gene end was trimmed by 0 bases and the J gene end by 0 bases; junction bases not matched to a gene: 4. As DNA, the CDR3 is TGTGCCAGCAGCTTAGCGGGACAGTCCATGAACACTGAAGCTTTCTTT. It yields the protein CASSLAGQSMNTEAFF.

The genes are TRBV29-1 and TRBJ2-3; 10 bases are shared with TRBD1. After removal of 7 bases from V and 3 bases from J, the junction contained 13 bases not matched to a gene. CDR1 SQVTM and CDR2 ANQGSEA come from the germline V gene. The CDR3 covers 16 residues. The CDR3 sequence is CSAKSAGTGATDTQYF. CDR3 bases: TGCAGCGCCAAATCGGCCGGGACAGGGGCGACAGATACGCAGTATTTT.

This clonotype was detected only a few times. This chain joins TRBV15 and TRBJ2-1; D is unclear. Trimming left V 5 bases short and J 1 base short, with 9 bases between. Germline lookup yields CDR1 LNHNV and CDR2 YYDKDF (reference sequence). The CDR3 sequence is 14 residues long. CDR3 sequence (DNA): TGTGCCACCAGCGGAAGCGAATCCTACAATGAGCAGTTCTTC. It codes for CATSGSESYNEQFF.

Only a few counts were recorded for this clonotype. The J gene is TRBJ1-2, the V gene TRBV6-2 or TRBV6-3, with D hard to call. Germline lookup yields CDR1 MNHEY and CDR2 SVGEGT. This CDR3 has 12 amino acids. The germline V and J ends were trimmed by 6 bases and 8 bases, with 13 bases remaining between them. The CDR3 region is CASSLSGPGYTF. In DNA form, the CDR3 reads TGTGCCAGCAGCCTCAGCGGACCGGGCTACACCTTC.

This clonotype was recorded a few times. The chain couples TRBV12-3 or TRBV12-4 to TRBJ2-5, with D perhaps TRBD2 (7 bases). The J call may be wrong; the DNA end is better matched by TRBJ2-1. This CDR3 is 13 amino acids long. DNA for the CDR3: TGTGCCAGCAGTTTTCGCGGGGGCGATGAGCAGTTCTTC. Translating gives CASSFRGGDEQFF.

This chain uses TRBV6-6 with TRBJ1-1; TRBD1 agrees at 9 bases. This CDR3 is 15 amino acids long. Germline CDR1 reads MNHNY; CDR2 reads SVGAGI (reference sequence). V lost 4 bases to trimming and J lost 2 bases; unmatched junction nucleotides: 5. CDR3 sequence reads: CASSFNRGLNTEAFF. CDR3 bases: TGTGCCAGCAGTTTTAACAGGGGGCTTAACACTGAAGCTTTCTTT.

The gene calls are TRBV28 and TRBJ1-2; no definite D call. The CDR3 totals 14 residues. Trimming pared 3 bases from V and 8 bases from J, leaving 16 bases between. Per the germline V gene, CDR1 is MDHEN and CDR2 is SYDVKM. The CDR3 here is CASSFSNGPFGYTF. The CDR3, as DNA: TGTGCCAGCAGTTTCTCAAATGGCCCATTCGGCTACACCTTC.

This clonotype was counted a few times. This chain connects TRBV2 to TRBJ2-3; TRBD1 agrees at 9 bases. The CDR3 has 15 residues. Germline assignment: CDR1 SNHLY and CDR2 FYNNEI. The trim removed 8 bases at V and 2 bases at J, leaving 8 bases unmatched. The CDR3 DNA sequence: TGTGCCAGCGGACAGGGGACCCCTCACACAGATACGCAGTATTTT. Encoded protein: CASGQGTPHTDTQYF.

The V and J genes are TRBV12-3 or TRBV12-4 and TRBJ1-4; D gene unclear. V was cut by 6 bases and J by 3 bases, with 20 bases left in between. The CDR3 is made up of 17 amino acids. The CDR3 region has the DNA TGTGCCAGCAGCCCCAGCACGGTCGATTCTGCTAATGAAAAACTGTTTTTT. Protein product: CASSPSTVDSANEKLFF.

The V and J genes are TRBV20-1 and TRBJ1-4; 7 bases line up with TRBD1. This CDR3 has 15 amino acids. The germline V gene encodes CDR1 DFQATT and CDR2 SNEGSKA (reference sequence). V lost 4 bases and J lost 2; bases outside the gene matches: 7. DNA of the CDR3: TGCAGTGCTAACGACAGGGTATCGACTAATGAAAAACTGTTTTTT. Residues: CSANDRVSTNEKLFF.

The V and J genes are TRBV7-6 and TRBJ1-1; TRBD1 is a possible D gene (6 bases). CDR1 and CDR2 (germline): SGHVS, FNYEAQ. The CDR3 spans 15 residues. The V gene lost 5 bases and the J gene lost 3 bases, with 16 bases spanning the gap. DNA of the CDR3: TGTGCCAGCAGCCCCCCTTGGGGGCCTGACACTGAAGCTTTCTTT. Protein product: CASSPPWGPDTEAFF.

This rearrangement joins TRBV6-5 to TRBJ2-7, with 7 nucleotides matching TRBD2. Germline loops: CDR1 MNHEY, CDR2 SVGAGI. V lost 2 bases to trimming and J lost 5 bases; unmatched junction nucleotides: 12. The CDR3 sequence is 16 residues long. The CDR3 DNA sequence: TGTGCCAGCAGTTACGGGGTATCGCGGGAGCCCCACGAGCAGTACTTC. The encoded protein is CASSYGVSREPHEQYF.

This clonotype turned up a few times. V is TRBV20-1 and J is TRBJ2-5; D is undetermined. The CDR3 has 11 amino acids. Germline CDR1 is DFQATT and CDR2 is SNEGSKA (reference sequence). The ends were cut back, 7 bases at V and 5 bases at J, with 11 bases in the middle. The CDR3: CSVDWAETQYF. The CDR3 coding sequence is TGCAGTGTCGATTGGGCGGAGACCCAGTACTTC.

This clonotype was counted at least ten times. J is TRBJ1-2 and V is TRBV20-1; D ambiguous. Trimming removed 6 bases from V and 6 bases from J, with 5 bases in between. The CDR3 sequence is 9 residues long. Germline V gene data show CDR1 as DFQATT and CDR2 as SNEGSKA (reference sequence). This chain's CDR3 is CSAGDGYTF. The CDR3 nucleotides are TGCAGTGCCGGGGATGGCTACACCTTC.